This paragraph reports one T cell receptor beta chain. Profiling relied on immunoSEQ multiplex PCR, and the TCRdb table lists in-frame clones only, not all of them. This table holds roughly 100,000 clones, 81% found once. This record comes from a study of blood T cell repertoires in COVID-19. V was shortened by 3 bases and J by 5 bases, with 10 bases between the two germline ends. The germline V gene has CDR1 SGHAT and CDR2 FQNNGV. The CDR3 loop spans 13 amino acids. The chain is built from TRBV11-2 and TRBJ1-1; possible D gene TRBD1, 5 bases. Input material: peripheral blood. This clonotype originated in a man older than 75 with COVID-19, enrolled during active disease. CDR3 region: CASSFSGGTEAFF. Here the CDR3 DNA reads TGTGCCAGCAGCTTCTCCGGGGGGACTGAAGCTTTCTTT. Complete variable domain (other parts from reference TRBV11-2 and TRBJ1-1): EAGVAQSPRYKIIEKRQSVAFWCNPISGHATLYWYQQILGQGPKLLIQFQNNGVVDDSQLPKDRFSAERLKGVDSTLKIQPAKLEDSAVYLCASSFSGGTEAFFGQGTRLTVV.